The 2 T cell receptor beta chains reported below all come from one sample, sequenced in a study of blood T cell repertoires in COVID-19. Libraries were prepared by immunoSEQ multiplex PCR; TCRdb keeps only in-frame clonotypes and omits some of them. The table has approximately 280,000 clones, 75% to 95% seen once. The sequenced material came from peripheral blood. The receptors were sampled from a woman aged 25-40 years with COVID-19, enrolled during active disease.

The chain links TRBV25-1 to TRBJ2-7; 9 bases align to TRBD1. Trimming cost V 5 bases and J 3 bases; bases outside gene matches: 17. Germline values: CDR1 MGHDK, CDR2 SYGVNS. The CDR3 spans 18 residues. The CDR3 loop is CASSFRDRVPAGGYEQYF. The CDR3 coding sequence is TGTGCCAGCAGTTTCCGGGACAGGGTCCCAGCGGGCGGCTACGAGCAGTACTTC.

The rearrangement uses TRBV9 and TRBJ1-2, with a possible D match to TRBD1 (6 bases). Trimming removed 3 bases from V and 5 bases from J, with 14 bases in between. The CDR3 runs 14 residues. In germline, CDR1 is SGDLS, CDR2 YYNGEE. CDR3 DNA sequence: TGTGCCAGCAGCGGTGTGGGGGCGACTTATGGCTACACCTTC. This encodes CASSGVGATYGYTF.